Detailed here is one T cell receptor beta chain. For the second PCR, which ran for about 6 to 11 cycles, a sample-barcoded 5' primer and a J-beta primer mix were used. Each CDR3 protein gets one entry after TCRdb re-called the 5' RACE reads with MiXCR. The table has around 1,900,000 distinct CDR3 sequences, more than 35% seen once; the top ten hold about 21%. The data were taken from a study of blood T cells in healthy people across ages. CDR1 LGHDT and CDR2 YNNKEL come from the germline V gene (reference sequence). V was clipped by 1 base and J by 6 bases; unmatched bases: 7. CDR3 length: 16 residues.

This chain uses TRBV3-1 with TRBJ2-1; 9 bases are shared with TRBD2. The source material was blood. The TCR sequence derives from a human donor in good health. CDR3 nucleotide sequence: TGTGCCAGCAGCCAAGTTTTTGGAGCGGGGGGCAATGAGCAGTTCTTC. This codes for CASSQVFGAGGNEQFF.